The 8 T cell receptor beta chains listed next were all sequenced from one sample in a study of T cells in tumors after PD-1 blockade. Assay: immunoSEQ multiplex PCR; the TCRdb copy retains only in-frame clones and omits some. The data show just under 20,000 clones, 81% seen once. The sequences come from PBMCs, collected after anti-PD-1 therapy. The receptors derive from a human donor with advanced basal cell or squamous cell carcinoma (not recorded which).

The V and J genes are TRBV11-3 and TRBJ2-7; 12 bases agree with TRBD1. The V gene end was trimmed by 3 bases and the J gene end by 3 bases; junction bases not matched to a gene: 6. The CDR3 covers 16 residues. Germline V gives CDR1 SGHNT, CDR2 YENEEA. CDR3 in DNA: TGTGCCAGCAGCTTGGGGACAGGGGGCGCGCGCTACGAGCAGTACTTC. It translates to CASSLGTGGARYEQYF.

The gene calls are TRBV4-2 and TRBJ1-3; the D gene is possibly TRBD1 (6 bases). The ends were cut back, 0 bases at V and 2 bases at J, with 11 bases in the middle. Germline assignment: CDR1 LGHNA and CDR2 YNFKEQ. The CDR3 loop spans 16 amino acids. The CDR3 is CASSQDGWGPGNTIYF. The CDR3 region has the DNA TGTGCCAGCAGCCAAGATGGTTGGGGGCCTGGAAACACCATATATTTT.

This clone was picked up a small number of times. The V call is TRBV10-3, the J call TRBJ1-3; D ambiguous. The V and J ends lost 2 bases and 5 bases respectively, with 10 bases between them. Germline-derived CDR1 and CDR2 are ENHRY and SYGVKD. The CDR3 consists of 14 residues. Written as DNA, the CDR3 is TGTGCCATCAGTGAGCCGGGAGGGAGAAACACCATATATTTT. Its translation is CAISEPGGRNTIYF.

The rearrangement joins TRBV7-9 to TRBJ1-1; a possible D gene is TRBD1 (5 bases). Between the trimmed V and J ends, which lost 4 bases and 3 bases, there was a span of 12 bases. This CDR3 contains 14 residues. CDR1 is SEHNR and CDR2 is FQNEAQ in the germline V gene (reference sequence). CDR3 amino acids: CASSSTRGDTEAFF. CDR3 DNA: TGTGCCAGCAGCTCTACCCGGGGGGACACTGAAGCTTTCTTT.

This chain connects TRBV13 to TRBJ2-6; possibly TRBD1 for D (6 bases). The CDR3 has 17 residues. From germline, CDR1 is PRHDT and CDR2 FYEKMQ (reference sequence). The germline V and J ends were trimmed by 7 bases and 4 bases, with 20 bases remaining between them. The CDR3 region is CASTLGPGESGANVLTF. For the CDR3, the DNA is TGTGCCAGCACCCTCGGCCCAGGGGAGTCCGGGGCCAACGTCCTGACTTTC.

This chain connects TRBV4-1 to TRBJ1-1; TRBD1 is a possible D gene (5 bases). CDR1 is MGHRA and CDR2 is YSYEKL in the germline V gene. V was cut by 6 bases and J by 0 bases, with 11 bases left in between. CDR3 length equals 14 residues. CDR3 protein: CASRGGRLNTEAFF. CDR3 nucleotide sequence: TGCGCCAGCAGGGGGGGACGGTTGAACACTGAAGCTTTCTTT.

The V gene is TRBV6-5, the J gene TRBJ2-7; 7 bases map to TRBD1. Trimming cost V 6 bases and J 7 bases; bases outside gene matches: 6. Germline CDR1 is MNHEY and CDR2 is SVGAGI. This CDR3 comprises 12 residues. The CDR3 DNA reads TGTGCCAGCAGCCGACAGGGTAGTGAGCAGTACTTC. As protein: CASSRQGSEQYF.

This sequence joins TRBV19 and TRBJ1-1; possible D gene TRBD1, 5 bases. Trimming cost V 8 bases and J 3 bases, with 19 bases left between them. The CDR3 has 15 amino acids. Looked up from germline, CDR1 is LNHDA and CDR2 is SQIVND (reference sequence). As DNA, the CDR3 is TGTGCCAGTTCCCCCGGAGGTGAGGGGCACACTGAAGCTTTCTTT. Protein product: CASSPGGEGHTEAFF.